A single sample is the source of the 2 T cell receptor beta chains below, sequenced in a study of early T cells in non-severe SARS-CoV-2 infection. TCRdb used MiXCR to reprocess the 5' RACE reads, holding one entry per CDR3 protein. The sample includes fewer than 110,000 distinct CDR3 sequences, more than 9.5% seen only once; the top ten take about 7.6%. Sequences were obtained from whole blood. Receptors originate from an adult who was a healthcare worker with PCR-confirmed SARS-CoV-2 infection or an uninfected control (not recorded which).

The rearrangement links TRBV7-2 to TRBJ1-2; D is unclear. This CDR3 is 14 amino acids long. CDR1 is SGHTA and CDR2 is FQGNSA in the germline V gene. Trimming stripped 1 base from V and 4 bases from J, with 10 bases between. CDR3: CASSLVQNSYGYTF. In nucleotides, the CDR3 is TGTGCCAGCAGCTTAGTACAGAACTCCTATGGCTACACCTTC.

CDR3 bases: TGTGCCAGCATCGCCGGGACAGGGCACCTTGAAGCTTTCTTT. This codes for CASIAGTGHLEAFF. The chain uses TRBV11-2 and TRBJ1-1; 9 bases map to TRBD1. V was clipped by 7 bases and J by 7 bases; unmatched bases: 10. This CDR3 is built from 14 residues. The germline V gene has CDR1 SGHAT and CDR2 FQNNGV.